The 32 T cell receptor beta chains reported below all come from one sample, sequenced in a study of blood T cell repertoires in COVID-19. The repertoire was sequenced with immunoSEQ multiplex PCR; TCRdb's copy has only in-frame clones and lacks some. The table records 120,000 or so clones, roughly 85% of them present only once. The sequenced material came from peripheral blood. The source is a human donor in a cohort sampled during active COVID-19.

This sequence joins TRBV11-2 and TRBJ2-1; 7 bases fit TRBD1. Germline CDR1 is SGHAT and CDR2 is FQNNGV. This CDR3 is 14 amino acids long. Trimming removed 5 bases from V and 7 bases from J; junction bases left unmatched: 8. The CDR3 region has the DNA TGTGCCAGCAGCCTGAGAGAGGGGGCAAATGAGCAGTTCTTC. This encodes CASSLREGANEQFF.

The chain couples TRBV6-4 to TRBJ2-7, with no clear D. This CDR3 contains 14 residues. With 6 bases removed from V and 4 bases from J, the gap between germline ends came to 16 bases. Germline loops: CDR1 MRHNA, CDR2 SNTAGT. The CDR3 is CASRTPPGRYEQYF. The CDR3, as DNA: TGTGCCAGCAGGACCCCGCCAGGTAGATACGAGCAGTACTTC.

The chain has TRBV6-4 and TRBJ1-2, with D maybe TRBD1 (6 bases). Germline V CDR1 and CDR2: MRHNA, SNTAGT. Trimming shortened V by 6 bases and J by 8 bases, and 19 bases separated the two germline ends. This CDR3 comprises 14 residues. This CDR3 is CASRSQTGLGGYTF. The CDR3 nucleotides are TGTGCCAGCAGAAGCCAGACAGGCCTGGGAGGCTACACCTTC.

The chain joins TRBV1 to TRBJ1-1; the table's D call of TRBD1 was not tested on the DNA. TRBV1 is a documented pseudogene. The CDR3 sequence is 17 residues long. CDR3 amino acids: CTSSQEQVIGVNTEAFF. As DNA, the CDR3 is TGCACCAGCAGCCAAGAACAGGTAATTGGGGTAAACACTGAAGCTTTCTTT.

The rearrangement joins TRBV27 to TRBJ1-1; TRBD1 is a possible D gene (5 bases). This CDR3 spans 14 amino acids. The V end lost 3 bases, the J end lost 1 base, and 9 bases lay between the germline ends. Germline CDR1 reads MNHEY; CDR2 reads SMNVEV (reference sequence). CDR3 amino acids: CASSFRDWNTEAFF. The CDR3 DNA reads as TGTGCCAGCAGTTTCAGGGATTGGAACACTGAAGCTTTCTTT.

This clone was found once. The rearrangement links TRBV12-3 or TRBV12-4 to TRBJ2-5; D remains unclear. The CDR3 sequence is 11 residues long. V gave up 4 bases and J gave up 5 bases, with 5 bases separating them. The CDR3 DNA reads as TGTGCCAGCAGTTCCGTCGAGACCCAGTACTTC. Encoded protein: CASSSVETQYF.

The V gene is TRBV4-1, the J gene TRBJ1-2, with 10 positions matching TRBD1. The junction had 14 bases not matched to a gene; V was cut back by 1 base and J by 3 bases. This CDR3 contains 19 residues. Germline-derived CDR1 and CDR2 are MGHRA and YSYEKL. The CDR3 here is CASSQGFTFGTGEDYGYTF. The CDR3 DNA reads as TGCGCCAGCAGCCAAGGGTTCACCTTTGGGACAGGGGAGGACTATGGCTACACCTTC.

In nucleotides, the CDR3 is TGCGCCAGCAGCCAAGATGTACAGGGCGCCTATGGCTACACCTTC. It is translated as CASSQDVQGAYGYTF. V usage is TRBV4-3 and J usage is TRBJ1-2; tentatively, D is TRBD1 (6 bases). The germline V gene has CDR1 LGHNA and CDR2 YSLEER. V was clipped by 0 bases and J by 4 bases, with 12 bases between them. The CDR3 runs to 15 residues.

V gene TRBV5-1 combines with J gene TRBJ1-2; D is unclear. This CDR3 is 15 amino acids long. Trimming left V 0 bases short and J 4 bases short, with 13 bases between. Looked up from germline, CDR1 is SGHRS and CDR2 is YFSETQ. The CDR3 loop reads CASSLGNAGFYGYTF. The CDR3 DNA reads as TGCGCCAGCAGCTTGGGGAACGCCGGGTTCTATGGCTACACCTTC. The whole variable domain, remainder taken from reference TRBV5-1 and TRBJ1-2, is KAGVTQTPRYLIKTRGQQVTLSCSPISGHRSVSWYQQTPGQGLQFLFEYFSETQRNKGNFPGRFSGRQFSNSRSEMNVSTLELGDSALYLCASSLGNAGFYGYTFGSGTRLTVV.

The V call is TRBV19, the J call TRBJ2-7; 9 nucleotides agree with TRBD1. The germline CDR1 and CDR2 sequences are LNHDA and SQIVND (reference sequence). The CDR3 covers 17 residues. Trimming took 1 base from V and 2 from J; bases not matched to a gene: 9. The CDR3 DNA reads as TGTGCCAGTAGTATAGCCTCACCCGACAGGGGGGCCTACGAGCAGTACTTC. It codes for CASSIASPDRGAYEQYF.

CDR3: CASSTLRDTQYF. As DNA, the CDR3 is TGTGCCAGTAGTACCCTTCGAGATACGCAGTATTTT. This chain joins TRBV19 and TRBJ2-3, with D uncertain. Trimming cost V 4 bases and J 5 bases, with 7 bases left between them. This CDR3 spans 12 amino acids. The germline CDR1 and CDR2 sequences are LNHDA and SQIVND (reference sequence).

This chain uses TRBV11-1 with TRBJ2-5, with 8 nucleotides matching TRBD2. Germline V gene sequence: CDR1 SGHAT, CDR2 FQDESV (reference sequence). The length of the CDR3 is 16 residues. Trimming removed 5 bases from V and 6 bases from J; junction bases left unmatched: 14. The CDR3 DNA reads TGTGCCAGCAGCCCAAGAGGTAGCGGGGCCCGGAAGACCCAGTACTTC. This translates into CASSPRGSGARKTQYF.

The sample holds a few counts of this clone. The chain is built from TRBV5-6 and TRBJ1-1; D is possibly TRBD1 (5 bases). V was trimmed by 0 bases and J by 1 base, leaving 10 bases between them. Germline CDR1 and CDR2: SGHDT and YYEEEE. There are 15 residues in the CDR3. DNA for the CDR3: TGTGCCAGCAGCTTGGTCGACAGACCGAACACTGAAGCTTTCTTT. Its protein product is CASSLVDRPNTEAFF.

The chain uses TRBV30 and TRBJ2-7; D perhaps matches TRBD1 (5 bases). Trimming removed 4 bases from V and 3 bases from J, with 13 bases in between. The germline V gene encodes CDR1 GTSNPN and CDR2 SVGIG (reference sequence). CDR3 size: 13 residues. The CDR3 region is CAWTPTGYYEQYF. In DNA form, the CDR3 reads TGTGCCTGGACCCCCACAGGTTACTACGAGCAGTACTTC. The entire variable domain, with the rest obtained from reference TRBV30 and TRBJ2-7, is as follows: SQTIHQWPATLVQPVGSPLSLECTVEGTSNPNLYWYRQAAGRGLQLLFYSVGIGQISSEVPQNLSASRPQDRQFILSSKKLLLSDSGFYLCAWTPTGYYEQYFGPGTRLTVT.

The genes are TRBV18 and TRBJ1-2; the match to TRBD1 covers 7 bases. The V segment lost 1 base and the J segment 4 bases; nucleotides outside the gene matches: 15. The CDR3 covers 18 residues. Per the germline V gene, CDR1 is KGHSH and CDR2 is LQKENI. CDR3 amino acids: CASSPLRDSPPRFYGYTF. In DNA form, the CDR3 reads TGTGCCAGCTCACCACTCCGGGACAGCCCTCCCCGGTTCTATGGCTACACCTTC.

The chain is built from TRBV5-4 and TRBJ1-2; D perhaps matches TRBD1 (6 bases). Deletions cut 0 bases from V and 4 bases from J, with 16 bases between. The germline V gene encodes CDR1 SGHNT and CDR2 YYREEE (reference sequence). The CDR3 loop spans 16 amino acids. The CDR3 spells CASSLVPARGFYGYTF. The CDR3 region has the DNA TGTGCCAGCAGCTTGGTACCGGCCAGGGGATTCTATGGCTACACCTTC.

This chain joins TRBV7-9 and TRBJ1-2; 7 bases fit TRBD1. The V gene's germline CDR1 is SEHNR and CDR2 FQNEAQ (reference sequence). The junction had 5 bases not matched to a gene; V was cut back by 1 base and J by 0 bases. The CDR3 sequence is 16 residues long. CDR3 DNA sequence: TGTGCCAGCAGCTTAGGACAGGGTCTGCCTAACTATGGCTACACCTTC. Translated, it gives CASSLGQGLPNYGYTF. The full variable domain, in which reference TRBV7-9 and TRBJ1-2 provide the parts outside the CDR3, is DTGVSQNPRHKITKRGQNVTFRCDPISEHNRLYWYRQTLGQGPEFLTYFQNEAQLEKSRLLSDRFSAERPKGSFSTLEIQRTEQGDSAMYLCASSLGQGLPNYGYTFGSGTRLTVV.

The chain employs TRBV3-1 (or the pseudogene TRBV3-2) and TRBJ2-5; 9 bases line up with TRBD2. The CDR3 covers 13 residues. CDR1 and CDR2 from the germline V gene are LGHDT and YNNKEL (reference sequence). The J segment lost 5 bases and the V segment lost 4 bases, leaving 2 bases of the junction unmatched. The CDR3 nucleotides are TGTGCCAGCAGCCCAGGACTAGCGGAGACCCAGTACTTC. Protein product: CASSPGLAETQYF.

CDR3 region: CASSRLTGTRSNEQFF. The CDR3 DNA is TGTGCCAGCAGCCGGCTAACCGGGACTAGGAGCAATGAGCAGTTCTTC. J is TRBJ2-1 and V is TRBV3-1 (or the pseudogene TRBV3-2), with 8 nucleotides matching TRBD2. Trimming at V came to 4 bases and at J to 6 bases, leaving 11 bases not matched to a gene. Germline V gene lookup returns CDR1 LGHDT and CDR2 YNNKEL (reference sequence). The CDR3 is 16 residues long.

The chain has TRBV5-1 and TRBJ1-2; D unclear. Between the trimmed V and J ends, which lost 2 bases and 1 base, there was a span of 6 bases. Germline assignment: CDR1 SGHRS and CDR2 YFSETQ. The CDR3 is 13 amino acids. CDR3 coding DNA: TGCGCCAGCAGCTTAGACAATAACTATGGCTACACCTTC. Translation: CASSLDNNYGYTF. The full variable domain, rest sourced from reference TRBV5-1 and TRBJ1-2, is KAGVTQTPRYLIKTRGQQVTLSCSPISGHRSVSWYQQTPGQGLQFLFEYFSETQRNKGNFPGRFSGRQFSNSRSEMNVSTLELGDSALYLCASSLDNNYGYTFGSGTRLTVV.

A note on this clone: The same CDR3 can be traced to other DNA sequences in this sample. V gene TRBV7-9 combines with J gene TRBJ2-5; 8 bases are a match to TRBD2. This CDR3 contains 15 residues. Trimming at V came to 2 bases and at J to 4 bases, leaving 6 bases not matched to a gene. Germline CDR1 SEHNR, CDR2 FQNEAQ (reference sequence). The CDR3 region is CASSLLSGGRETQYF. The CDR3 DNA reads as TGTGCCAGCAGCTTACTCTCGGGGGGGCGAGAGACCCAGTACTTC.

This clone occurred a few times. The chain couples TRBV4-1 to TRBJ2-7, with D perhaps matching TRBD2 (6 bases). Trimming pared 0 bases from V and 7 bases from J, leaving 16 bases between. Germline CDR1 is MGHRA and CDR2 is YSYEKL. CDR3 length equals 15 residues. The CDR3 DNA reads TGCGCCAGCAGCCAAGAGGGTGCGGGATTGGGTGAGCAGTACTTC. Translating it yields CASSQEGAGLGEQYF.

The chain uses TRBV7-9 and TRBJ2-1; 8 bases fit TRBD2. Germline lookup yields CDR1 SEHNR and CDR2 FQNEAQ (reference sequence). The CDR3 has 15 residues. After removal of 3 bases from V and 8 bases from J, the junction contained 9 bases not matched to a gene. In DNA, the CDR3 is TGTGCCAGCAGCTTCGGCCGTAGCGGGAACTATGAGCAGTTCTTC. Its translation: CASSFGRSGNYEQFF. The entire variable domain, with the rest obtained from reference TRBV7-9 and TRBJ2-1, is as follows: DTGVSQNPRHKITKRGQNVTFRCDPISEHNRLYWYRQTLGQGPEFLTYFQNEAQLEKSRLLSDRFSAERPKGSFSTLEIQRTEQGDSAMYLCASSFGRSGNYEQFFGPGTRLTVL.

The genes are TRBV5-1 and TRBJ2-5; 8 bases line up with TRBD2. With V trimmed by 5 bases and J by 3 bases, 6 bases remained unmatched. Germline CDR1 SGHRS, CDR2 YFSETQ. The CDR3 spans 14 residues. The CDR3 sequence is CASSPSGSEETQYF. Here the CDR3 DNA reads TGCGCCAGCAGTCCTAGCGGGTCTGAAGAGACCCAGTACTTC.

The chain carries TRBV24-1 and TRBJ2-3; D possibly corresponds to TRBD1 (6 bases). The CDR3 runs to 16 residues. V dropped 4 bases and J dropped 0 bases, with 13 bases sitting between them. The germline V gene encodes CDR1 KGHDR and CDR2 SFDVKD. Here the CDR3 reads CATSEPDRHSTDTQYF. CDR3 DNA sequence: TGTGCCACCAGTGAACCCGACAGGCATAGCACAGATACGCAGTATTTT.

This sequence joins TRBV27 and TRBJ2-1, with 11 bases lining up with TRBD1. V lost 6 bases, J lost 10 bases, and 5 bases stayed unmatched. Looked up from germline, CDR1 is MNHEY and CDR2 is SMNVEV (reference sequence). The CDR3 totals 13 residues. The DNA for the CDR3 is TGTGCCAGCAGGGACAGGGGGCAAGGGGAGCAGTTCTTC. It encodes CASRDRGQGEQFF.

V gene TRBV5-8 combines with J gene TRBJ2-5; 10 nucleotides agree with TRBD2. Germline CDR1 reads SGHTS; CDR2 reads YDEGEE. The CDR3 totals 15 residues. The V gene end was trimmed by 1 base and the J gene end by 4 bases; junction bases not matched to a gene: 4. The CDR3 sequence is CASSLYGTSVETQYF. The CDR3 bases are TGTGCCAGCAGCTTGTATGGGACTAGCGTAGAGACCCAGTACTTC.

The CDR3 DNA is TGTGCCAGCAGTTTAGCGGATAACAATCAGCCCCAGCATTTT. Translation gives CASSLADNNQPQHF. The V and J genes are TRBV28 and TRBJ1-5; D gene unclear. Germline CDR1 MDHEN, CDR2 SYDVKM. Between the trimmed V and J ends, which lost 2 bases and 3 bases, there was a span of 8 bases. There are 14 residues in the CDR3.

The chain is built from TRBV29-1 and TRBJ1-2; 7 nucleotides agree with TRBD1. With V trimmed by 3 bases and J by 5 bases, 6 bases remained unmatched. This CDR3 has 13 residues. Germline V gene data show CDR1 as SQVTM and CDR2 as ANQGSEA. The CDR3 DNA follows: TGCAGCGTTGACCGGACAGGATCATATGGCTACACCTTC. As protein: CSVDRTGSYGYTF.

This chain joins TRBV10-1 and TRBJ2-2; the match to TRBD1 covers 10 bases. Germline V gene data show CDR1 as WNHNN and CDR2 as SYGVQD (reference sequence). The CDR3 loop spans 18 amino acids. The V and J ends lost 4 bases and 8 bases, in that order; junction bases with no gene match: 16. DNA of the CDR3: TGCGCCAGCAGTGCCTACAAAGCCGGGACAGGGGACGGGGGGGAGCTGTTTTTT. This gives the protein CASSAYKAGTGDGGELFF.

The V call is TRBV5-1, the J call TRBJ2-3; 11 bases are a match to TRBD2. The CDR3 runs to 17 residues. Germline loops: CDR1 SGHRS, CDR2 YFSETQ. Trimming took 3 bases from V and 1 from J; bases not matched to a gene: 7. The CDR3 region is CASSYGSTSGGTDTQYF. The CDR3 DNA follows: TGCGCCAGCAGCTATGGATCGACTAGCGGGGGCACAGATACGCAGTATTTT.

The rearrangement joins TRBV5-1 to TRBJ2-1, with 13 bases matching TRBD2. The germline gives CDR1 SGHRS, CDR2 YFSETQ. The CDR3 sequence is 16 residues long. V gave up 4 bases and J gave up 6 bases; unmatched junction bases: 7. The CDR3, as DNA: TGCGCCAGCAGCCTGGTCGGACTAGCGGGGGTCAATGAGCAGTTCTTC. Encoded protein: CASSLVGLAGVNEQFF.